The present TCR beta chain was sequenced within a study of T-cell memory formation after mild COVID-19. Broader study findings: Second-wave clones reaching peak frequency on day 37 lacked confirmed SARS-CoV-2 specificity.

Researchers used 5'RACE with constant-segment primers to make TCR alpha and TCR beta cDNA libraries that carry sample barcodes and UMIs. One entry per CDR3 protein results from TCRdb running MiXCR on the 5' RACE reads. The top ten hold roughly 14% of the sample, which has about 400,000 distinct CDR3 sequences, about 22% seen once. Comment on this clonotype: The antigen remains unidentified.

V shed 3 bases and J shed 0 bases, with 11 bases lying between them. This CDR3 has 16 residues. The TCR originated in an adult woman who had mild COVID-19 (a few samples of this study predate the infection). Cell type and time point are not known. The specimen was PBMCs or a T cell subset sorted from them (not recorded which). The chain uses TRBV12-3 or TRBV12-4 and TRBJ2-2, with D unresolved. In nucleotides, the CDR3 is TGTGCCAGCAGTTTTAGGAGCGTCGCGAACACCGGGGAGCTGTTTTTT. Protein product: CASSFRSVANTGELFF.